Listed here is a single T cell receptor beta chain. This clonotype is large (0.1 to 1%). There are no base qualities to consult, and no much larger clone falls within one base. Taken from cysteine to phenylalanine, the CDR3 has 15 residues. The DNA shown is the 45-base CDR3, in frame from base 1. The germline V gene encodes CDR1 MDHEN and CDR2 SYDVKM. The V and J ends are trimmed by 0 bases and 3 bases, leaving 11 bases between them. The data are from a study of Japanese encephalitis immunity and Zika vaccine responses (dated by TCRdb to about 2021). Study-level background: Three 5.0 ug doses of alum-adjuvanted ZPIV were administered to included participants at weeks 0, 4 and 28. TCR repertoires from a few flavivirus-naive individuals were additionally analyzed at weeks 2, 6 and 52 after the start of ZPIV vaccination. Before ZPIV, 12 to 13 participants were given one dose of YFV vaccine (YF-VAX), while under 10 participants were flavivirus-naive. ZIKV peptides were 15-mers overlapping by 11 residues, selected for NetMHCpan/NetMHCII-predicted epitopes with affinity below 50 nM. A two-dose regimen of JEV vaccine (IXIARO), with doses given 28 days apart, was administered to around 11 participants two to three months before the first ZPIV dose. About 6 representative participants from each pre-vaccination group were selected for TCR sequencing, using samples from week 0 (after pre-vaccination and before ZPIV) and week 52. The stimulations used peptide pools from ZIKV structural proteins divided into flavivirus-conserved and non-conserved sets, or JEV or YFV peptides that matched the pre-vaccination. The study tested whether prior Japanese encephalitis virus (JEV) or yellow fever virus (YFV) vaccination shaped CD4 T cell responses to the Zika vaccine.

The investigation overall reported the following: Only a subset of trial participants with three doses and adequate samples was analyzed, not the entire vaccinated cohort. Because there were not enough samples, the peptide pools could not be deconvoluted, which meant the specific peptides behind the cross-reactive responses went unidentified. After ZPIV, repertoire richness of CD4 T cells responding to conserved ZIKV epitopes significantly decreased in JEV-pre-vaccinated donors. The samples grouped by participant and showed no similarity across individuals, which suggests that no public TCRs were detected. JEV-pre-vaccinated donors showed higher repertoire similarity across time-points and stimulations than YFV-pre-vaccinated donors, indicating more clonotypes common to ZIKV and JEV stimulation. CD8 T cell responses to ZIKV peptide pools were of very low magnitude and seen in only a few individuals.

The library was obtained by 5' RACE. Before sequencing, TCRbeta libraries were pooled in proportion to the sorted cell numbers of each library. Total RNA from sorted cells was extracted with RNAzol RT, and cDNA was made with an oligo(dT) primer and a template-switching oligo. The TCRbeta V-CDR3-J region was PCR-amplified with Kapa HiFi using a SMARTer oligo primer and a TCRbeta constant-region primer. Illumina adaptors and sample-specific index barcodes were added in a second PCR, with HighPrep bead cleanup and a Bioanalyzer check confirming a band of roughly 650 bp. Libraries were sequenced on an Illumina MiSeq with 2x151 bp paired-end reads. On the authors' methods: An in-house Java program demultiplexed the reads, and MiXCR assigned TCRbeta annotations and counted clonotypes. To assess repertoire overlap, Morisita-Horn indices from the R package vegan were used, along with UPGMA clustering and Circos plots of recurring clonotypes. Shannon diversity and richness were normalized to the highest possible value given the input cell numbers, yielding values from 0 to 1. CDR3beta sequences were aligned with MUSCLE, distances computed with SeqinR, and multidimensional scaling plotted in R. The public reads were reprocessed in TCRdb via fastp at Q25 and MiXCR, keeping in-frame beta chains. Rows with a matching CDR3 protein are joined into one entry that keeps the most common DNA and genes. For this entry, the V and J calls and clone size follow TCRdb and not the study's own pipeline. In this sample the table shows about 200 distinct CDR3 sequences, 10% to 14% of which occur a single time. The top ten hold over 30% of the sample.

PBMCs were labeled with CellTrace CFSE and were cultured for 6 days in RPMI containing approximately 8% human serum plus peptide pools at roughly 0.91 ug/mL each. Unfixed proliferating CD4 T cells were sorted on a BD FACSAria as live CD56-CD19-CD16-CD3+CD4+ CFSE-low cells. The enrolled adults were healthy, and microneutralization screening showed them to be seronegative for ZIKV, JEV, YFV, DENV and WNV. The samples were taken from a phase 1, double-blinded, randomized, placebo-controlled trial testing an alum-adjuvanted Zika purified-inactivated virus (ZPIV) vaccine. Peripheral blood mononuclear cells were isolated by standard procedure and stored frozen in liquid nitrogen until use.

This receptor was identified in an adult woman who received an inactivated Zika virus vaccine. Recombination joined TRBV28 with TRBJ2-5; matching of 5 bases hints at TRBD2 as the D gene. Sequencing was performed on antigen-activated CD4+ T cells from blood, cultured, taken during a Zika inactivated vaccine study. The CDR3 is CASSLWSAGKETQYF. The sequenced DNA is TGTGCCAGCAGTTTATGGTCAGCCGGGAAAGAGACCCAGTACTTC.